Below are 29 T cell receptor beta chains sequenced from a single sample in a study of T cells in Graves' hyperthyroidism and ophthalmopathy. Using RNA transcripts as the source, TCR beta CDR3 regions were amplified. An initial round of RT-PCR targeting the TCR CDR3 relied on the HTBI primer set. TCRdb re-called the multiplex PCR reads through MiXCR, storing one row per CDR3 protein. This table has a few hundred thousand distinct CDR3 sequences, about 20% appearing once. The sample comprised blood. The receptors come from a man between 18 and 35 years old with Graves' hyperthyroidism.

The rearrangement uses TRBV3-1 and TRBJ1-1; D unclear. CDR1 is LGHDT and CDR2 is YNNKEL in the germline V gene (reference sequence). The CDR3 has 13 residues. Deletions cut 5 bases from V and 4 bases from J, with 11 bases between. In nucleotides, the CDR3 is TGTGCCAGCAGCTTCGATGAGGGCACTGAAGCTTTCTTT. This gives the protein CASSFDEGTEAFF.

Ten or more counts support this clonotype. The chain links TRBV20-1 to TRBJ1-6, with TRBD1 identical over 7 bases. This CDR3 has 14 residues. Germline V gene sequence: CDR1 DFQATT, CDR2 SNEGSKA (reference sequence). The V and J ends lost 0 bases and 10 bases, in that order; junction bases with no gene match: 6. The CDR3 sequence: CSARDLNRGSPLHF. The CDR3 DNA follows: TGCAGTGCTAGAGATCTGAACAGGGGCTCACCCCTCCACTTT.

This clonotype appeared many times. The chain links TRBV24-1 to TRBJ1-5; the D is unclear. Germline loops: CDR1 KGHDR, CDR2 SFDVKD. The CDR3 covers 15 residues. V was clipped by 3 bases and J by 4 bases, with 12 bases between them. The CDR3 spells CATSDASQGNQPQHF. DNA for the CDR3: TGTGCCACCAGTGATGCCTCTCAAGGAAATCAGCCCCAGCATTTT.

This clonotype was observed a few times. Possible read error: a much larger clone is one base away. The genes are TRBV12-3 or TRBV12-4 and TRBJ2-5, with 7 bases lining up with TRBD1. CDR3 length: 16 amino acids. CDR3 protein: CASSHQRTRGPETKYF. The CDR3 bases are TGTGCCAGCAGCCATCAACGAACTAGGGGGCCGGAGACCAAGTACTTC.

This clonotype has a count of ten or more. The rearrangement links TRBV11-2 to TRBJ2-7; no definite D call. Germline assignment: CDR1 SGHAT and CDR2 FQNNGV. This CDR3 region has 14 residues. V shed 1 base and J shed 4 bases, with 11 bases lying between them. This CDR3 is CASSLGLRGYEQYF. The CDR3 coding sequence is TGTGCCAGCAGCTTAGGTCTGCGAGGTTACGAGCAGTACTTC.

This clonotype was detected ten times or more. V and J are TRBV27 and TRBJ2-5; D is unresolved. This CDR3 has 14 residues. Between the trimmed V and J ends, which lost 2 bases and 6 bases, there was a span of 13 bases. Looked up from germline, CDR1 is MNHEY and CDR2 is SMNVEV (reference sequence). CDR3 DNA: TGTGCCAGCAGTTTAATTGGAACGGGCCAGACCCAGTACTTC. Translating gives CASSLIGTGQTQYF.

Many counts were recorded for this clonotype. The genes are TRBV29-1 and TRBJ1-1; TRBD1 might be the D (5 bases). Germline V lookup: CDR1 SQVTM, CDR2 ANQGSEA. V was shortened by 6 bases and J by 3 bases, with 14 bases between the two germline ends. CDR3 length: 13 amino acids. The CDR3, as DNA: TGCAGCGTGGCTAGGGGTGGGGACACTGAAGCTTTCTTT. Its translation: CSVARGGDTEAFF. The complete variable domain, with remaining parts taken from reference TRBV29-1 and TRBJ1-1, reads SAVISQKPSRDICQRGTSLTIQCQVDSQVTMMFWYRQQPGQSLTLIATANQGSEATYESGFVIDKFPISRPNLTFSTLTVSNMSPEDSSIYLCSVARGGDTEAFFGQGTRLTVV.

There are many counts of this clonotype. The V gene is TRBV27, the J gene TRBJ1-1, with a possible D match to TRBD1 (5 bases). The CDR3 has 13 residues. Trimming shortened V by 6 bases and J by 4 bases, and 12 bases separated the two germline ends. The germline V gene has CDR1 MNHEY and CDR2 SMNVEV (reference sequence). CDR3 nucleotide sequence: TGTGCCAGCAGAGTAGGGGTATTCACTGAAGCTTTCTTT. It translates to CASRVGVFTEAFF.

The chain uses TRBV4-1 and TRBJ2-7; possibly TRBD2 for D (5 bases). In germline, CDR1 is MGHRA, CDR2 YSYEKL. This CDR3 comprises 16 residues. Trimming removed 1 base from V and 5 bases from J, with 18 bases in between. CDR3 region: CASSQVGIRVANEQYF. The CDR3 region has the DNA TGCGCCAGCAGCCAAGTCGGGATCCGCGTCGCCAACGAGCAGTACTTC.

This clonotype occurred many times. The chain couples TRBV15 to TRBJ2-7; weak D call: TRBD1 (5 bases). The V and J ends lost 1 base and 2 bases respectively, with 12 bases between them. The length of the CDR3 is 15 residues. Germline V gene sequence: CDR1 LNHNV, CDR2 YYDKDF (reference sequence). The CDR3 region has the DNA TGTGCCACCAGCAGAGTGCGCAGGGATACCTACGAGCAGTACTTC. It codes for CATSRVRRDTYEQYF.

This clonotype appeared many times. CDR3 bases: TGTGCCAGCAGTGACCCATATCAGCCCCAGCATTTT. As protein: CASSDPYQPQHF. The chain combines TRBV6-1 with TRBJ1-5; D not certain. This CDR3 has 12 residues. CDR1 MNHNS and CDR2 SASEGT come from the germline V gene. V lost 3 bases to trimming and J lost 5 bases, with 5 bases between them.

The rearrangement uses TRBV6-1 and TRBJ2-7, with 8 nucleotides matching TRBD1. V gave up 3 bases and J gave up 2 bases; unmatched junction bases: 3. The CDR3 is 14 residues long. Germline CDR1 MNHNS, CDR2 SASEGT. The CDR3 coding sequence is TGTGCCAGCAGTGACGGGGGACAGGCCTACGAGCAGTACTTC. Translated, it gives CASSDGGQAYEQYF.

The chain uses TRBV5-6 and TRBJ2-7; 12 bases align to TRBD2. V was clipped by 0 bases and J by 5 bases; unmatched bases: 3. Germline V lookup: CDR1 SGHDT, CDR2 YYEEEE. The CDR3 covers 15 residues. CDR3 protein: CASSLGLAGENEQYF. The CDR3 bases are TGTGCCAGCAGCTTGGGACTAGCGGGAGAGAACGAGCAGTACTTC.

V and J are TRBV4-1 and TRBJ2-2, with unresolved D. The CDR3 runs 16 residues. Per the germline V gene, CDR1 is MGHRA and CDR2 is YSYEKL. Trimming removed 3 bases from V and 1 base from J, with 12 bases in between. The CDR3 is CASSHYQTMNTGELFF. The CDR3 nucleotides read TGCGCCAGCAGCCATTATCAGACCATGAACACCGGGGAGCTGTTTTTT.

The rearrangement joins TRBV20-1 to TRBJ2-7; 7 bases align to TRBD1. Germline CDR1 reads DFQATT; CDR2 reads SNEGSKA (reference sequence). Trimming took 5 bases from V and 5 from J; bases not matched to a gene: 9. The CDR3 extends over 13 amino acids. Here the CDR3 reads CSAPETGLNEQYF. The CDR3 coding sequence is TGCAGTGCTCCCGAGACAGGGCTTAACGAGCAGTACTTC.

The chain combines TRBV28 with TRBJ2-7; 7 positions agree with TRBD2. CDR1 and CDR2 from the germline V gene are MDHEN and SYDVKM. The CDR3 consists of 14 residues. V lost 4 bases and J lost 2; bases outside the gene matches: 5. DNA for the CDR3: TGTGCCAGCAGTTGGGTGGGAGGGCCCTACGAGCAGTACTTC. Translating gives CASSWVGGPYEQYF. The full variable domain, its missing parts supplied by reference TRBV28 and TRBJ2-7, is DVKVTQSSRYLVKRTGEKVFLECVQDMDHENMFWYRQDPGLGLRLIYFSYDVKMKEKGDIPEGYSVSREKKERFSLILESASTNQTSMYLCASSWVGGPYEQYFGPGTRLTVT.

There are a few counts of this clonotype. V usage is TRBV5-5 and J usage is TRBJ2-2; the match to TRBD1 covers 7 bases. The CDR3 is 15 amino acids. The ends lost 4 bases at V and 4 bases at J; junction bases unmatched: 7. The germline CDR1 and CDR2 sequences are SGHKS and YYEKEE (reference sequence). The CDR3 region has the DNA TGTGCCAGCAGCACCCGACAGGGCCCCACCGGGGAGCTGTTTTTT. This codes for CASSTRQGPTGELFF.

At least ten counts were recorded for this clonotype. V and J are TRBV4-1 and TRBJ2-7; 8 bases are a match to TRBD1. This CDR3 contains 15 residues. Losses at the gene ends were 5 bases for V and 2 bases for J; bases not matched to a gene: 8. Germline CDR1 reads MGHRA; CDR2 reads YSYEKL. Here the CDR3 reads CASSLRTGNTYEQYF. CDR3 nucleotide sequence: TGCGCCAGCAGCTTAAGGACAGGGAACACCTACGAGCAGTACTTC.

This clonotype has ten or more counts. The chain recombines TRBV6-2 or TRBV6-3 with TRBJ1-5; 8 bases agree with TRBD1. CDR1 MNHEY and CDR2 SVGEGT come from the germline V gene. V trimming: 5 bases; J trimming: 3 bases; junction bases outside the gene matches: 18. The length of the CDR3 is 19 residues. CDR3 protein: CASSRLGGQADFFNQPQHF. CDR3 DNA sequence: TGTGCCAGCAGTAGGCTGGGGGGACAGGCCGACTTTTTCAATCAGCCCCAGCATTTT.

This clonotype was observed at least ten times. The chain combines TRBV11-1 with TRBJ2-7; tentatively, D is TRBD2 (5 bases). The CDR3 length is 15 residues. CDR1 and CDR2 (germline): SGHAT, FQDESV (reference sequence). Deletions cut 0 bases from V and 6 bases from J, with 15 bases between. In DNA form, the CDR3 reads TGTGCCAGCAGCTTAGCGTCGGGGTCCTACGTCGAGCAGTACTTC. This translates into CASSLASGSYVEQYF.

This clonotype was seen many times. The chain links TRBV7-2 to TRBJ2-5; D not resolved. The V gene lost 2 bases and the J gene lost 7 bases, with 26 bases spanning the gap. The germline CDR1 and CDR2 sequences are SGHTA and FQGNSA. The CDR3 sequence is 18 residues long. CDR3 sequence reads: CASSLSPPPSGSPRTQYF. In DNA form, the CDR3 reads TGTGCCAGCAGCTTATCGCCCCCCCCGTCCGGCAGCCCACGGACCCAGTACTTC.

About this clonotype: Here the CDR3 omits its conserved ending phenylalanine or tryptophan, so a read error is the likely source. The DNA is left out, because the CDR3 cannot be placed on it with certainty; the CDR3 is given as TCRdb lists it. This rearrangement joins TRBV18 to TRBJ1-1; the tabulated D call, TRBD1, remains unverified against the DNA. Counting both end residues, the CDR3 totals 14 amino acids. Germline loops: CDR1 KGHSH, CDR2 LQKENI. CDR3 sequence reads: CASSIAGDYTEVFY.

The chain carries TRBV30 and TRBJ1-1; D unresolved. This CDR3 spans 12 amino acids. V gave up 2 bases and J gave up 5 bases, with 9 bases separating them. Germline CDR1 reads GTSNPN; CDR2 reads SVGIG (reference sequence). In nucleotides, the CDR3 is TGTGCCTGGAGTTCGGGAGAGACTGAAGCTTTCTTT. Its protein is CAWSSGETEAFF.

This clonotype was counted at least ten times. The chain joins TRBV20-1 to TRBJ2-7; possibly TRBD1 for D (6 bases). The CDR3 is made up of 14 amino acids. Germline CDR1 is DFQATT and CDR2 is SNEGSKA (reference sequence). V was shortened by 4 bases and J by 2 bases, with 15 bases between the two germline ends. CDR3: CSATGKGVTYEQYF. The CDR3 bases are TGCAGTGCTACAGGGAAGGGGGTGACCTACGAGCAGTACTTC.

This chain connects TRBV5-1 to TRBJ2-2, with D tentatively TRBD1 or TRBD2 (5 bases each). Trimming took off 0 bases at V and 1 base at J, with 10 bases between the two ends. The CDR3 consists of 16 residues. Germline assignment: CDR1 SGHRS and CDR2 YFSETQ. CDR3 coding DNA: TGCGCCAGCAGCTTGGCGGTGGGGGTGAACACCGGGGAGCTGTTTTTT. Translating gives CASSLAVGVNTGELFF.

This clonotype came up many times. The V gene is TRBV6-1, the J gene TRBJ1-2; perhaps TRBD1 as D (5 bases). CDR1 and CDR2 from the germline V gene are MNHNS and SASEGT. The CDR3 runs 16 residues. Trimming removed 0 bases at V and 0 bases at J, with 11 bases between. The CDR3 coding sequence is TGTGCCAGCAGTGAAGCTTTTGGCAGGGCTAACTATGGCTACACCTTC. This sequence encodes CASSEAFGRANYGYTF.

A note on this clonotype: A clone one base away is much larger, so this may be a read error. The chain is built from TRBV12-3 or TRBV12-4 and TRBJ1-2; tentatively, D is TRBD1 (6 bases). The CDR3 has 14 amino acids. CDR3: CASCLAGEAYGYTF. Here the CDR3 DNA reads TGTGCCAGCTGTTTAGCAGGGGAGGCATATGGCTACACCTTC.

This clonotype was recorded many times. This chain uses TRBV6-5 with TRBJ2-7; 9 bases map to TRBD1. The germline V gene has CDR1 MNHEY and CDR2 SVGAGI. The trim removed 6 bases at V and 4 bases at J, leaving 13 bases unmatched. The CDR3 spans 16 residues. CDR3 loop: CASRTLGTGKWYEQYF. DNA of the CDR3: TGTGCCAGCAGAACCCTCGGGACAGGGAAATGGTACGAGCAGTACTTC.

This clonotype was counted many times. This could be a read error, since a much larger clone is one nucleotide away. The chain joins TRBV6-5 to TRBJ1-1; the D gene is possibly TRBD1 (5 bases). Between the trimmed V and J ends, which lost 6 bases and 11 bases, there was a span of 19 bases. Per the germline V gene, CDR1 is MNHEY and CDR2 is SVGAGI. The CDR3 consists of 13 residues. CDR3 protein: CASSYTGAAVAFF. The CDR3 nucleotides are TGTGCCAGCAGCTATACCGGGGCAGCGGTGGCTTTCTTT.